The 27 T cell receptor beta chains presented below share a single source sample, sequenced in a study of cytomegalovirus exposure and HLA in healthy donors. The primer mix had 60 Vbeta and 13 Jbeta primers. Sequencing used immunoSEQ multiplex PCR; TCRdb keeps in-frame clones, though not all of them. The table records 150,000 to 180,000 clones, around 74% of them present only once. The sample taken for sequencing was PBMCs. These receptors all come from a man younger than 35 in good health and CMV-seronegative.

The chain uses TRBV6-4 and TRBJ1-5, with D maybe TRBD1 (5 bases). The V end lost 7 bases, the J end lost 0 bases, and 13 bases lay between the germline ends. The CDR3 runs 15 residues. CDR1 and CDR2 (germline): MRHNA, SNTAGT. The CDR3 is CASISRGYSNQPQHF. The CDR3 DNA is TGTGCCAGCATCTCCCGGGGGTATAGCAATCAGCCCCAGCATTTT.

The V gene is TRBV5-1, the J gene TRBJ2-7, with TRBD2 matching over 9 bases. Germline assignment: CDR1 SGHRS and CDR2 YFSETQ. V trimming: 7 bases; J trimming: 4 bases; junction bases outside the gene matches: 18. The CDR3 contains 17 residues. The CDR3 DNA reads TGCGCCAGCGCGGTCCCCCCGGCGGGGGGGCTTTGGTACGAGCAGTACGTC. The encoded protein is CASAVPPAGGLWYEQYV.

The chain employs TRBV7-8 and TRBJ2-3, with D perhaps TRBD2 (7 bases). The CDR3 is 17 amino acids. CDR1 SGHVS and CDR2 FQNEAQ come from the germline V gene. Trimming took off 4 bases at V and 5 bases at J, with 22 bases between the two ends. The chain's CDR3 is CASSSVAGGGPEDTQYF. The CDR3 DNA reads TGTGCCAGCAGCTCCGTAGCTGGGGGGGGGCCTGAAGATACGCAGTATTTT.

The V and J genes are TRBV5-1 and TRBJ1-6, with 7 bases matching TRBD1. The V segment lost 0 bases and the J segment 5 bases; nucleotides outside the gene matches: 5. The CDR3 sequence is 16 residues long. Germline lookup yields CDR1 SGHRS and CDR2 YFSETQ. The CDR3 loop is CASSLGLQGNNSPLHF. In nucleotides, the CDR3 is TGCGCCAGCAGCTTGGGATTACAGGGGAATAATTCACCCCTCCACTTT.

This chain joins TRBV6-5 and TRBJ1-2; no firm D call. The CDR3 is 13 amino acids. The ends were cut back, 2 bases at V and 5 bases at J, with 9 bases in the middle. Germline assignment: CDR1 MNHEY and CDR2 SVGAGI. CDR3 sequence: CASSYDNQYGYTF. The CDR3, as DNA: TGTGCCAGCAGTTACGACAACCAATATGGCTACACCTTC.

On this clone itself: Within the sample, other DNA sequences also encode this same CDR3. This chain joins TRBV9 and TRBJ1-3; D uncertain. The CDR3 has 15 amino acids. Germline lookup yields CDR1 SGDLS and CDR2 YYNGEE. V lost 0 bases to trimming and J lost 0 bases, with 7 bases between them. The CDR3 is CASSVVAGSGNTIYF. The DNA for the CDR3 is TGTGCCAGCAGCGTAGTGGCAGGCTCTGGAAACACCATATATTTT.

The chain joins TRBV4-2 to TRBJ1-1, with 8 bases fitting TRBD1. J was trimmed by 2 bases and V by 6 bases; bases with no gene match: 5. The CDR3 runs 14 residues. In germline, CDR1 is LGHNA, CDR2 YNFKEQ. In DNA form, the CDR3 reads TGTGCCAGCAGTGACAGGGGCGCAAACACTGAAGCTTTCTTT. This codes for CASSDRGANTEAFF.

V gene TRBV11-2 combines with J gene TRBJ2-3; TRBD2 agrees at 13 bases. The CDR3 loop spans 16 amino acids. The J segment lost 4 bases and the V segment lost 2 bases, leaving 3 bases of the junction unmatched. Germline V CDR1 and CDR2: SGHAT, FQNNGV. Here the CDR3 reads CASSLRTSGGSDTQYF. Written as DNA, the CDR3 is TGTGCCAGCAGCTTACGGACTAGCGGGGGTTCAGATACGCAGTATTTT.

This chain uses TRBV5-1 with TRBJ1-1, with no clear D. Germline CDR1 reads SGHRS; CDR2 reads YFSETQ. The CDR3 length is 14 residues. The V and J ends lost 4 bases and 4 bases respectively, with 14 bases between them. This CDR3 is CASSLSGGGTEAFF. CDR3 in DNA: TGCGCCAGCAGCCTCTCAGGCGGAGGCACTGAAGCTTTCTTT.

On this clone: A read error may account for a junction end that differs from germline. This rearrangement joins TRBV7-7 to TRBJ2-5, with 8 bases lining up with TRBD1. The CDR3 contains 15 residues. Germline CDR1 reads SSHAT; CDR2 reads FNYEAQ (reference sequence). Written as DNA, the CDR3 is TGTGCTAGCAGCTTAGAGTACAGGGGGTATGAGACCCAGTACTTC. This gives the protein CASSLEYRGYETQYF.

J is TRBJ1-2 and V is TRBV18, with 7 bases that match TRBD1. Germline trimming cut 4 bases from V and 6 bases from J; bases unmatched to any gene: 8. Germline V lookup: CDR1 KGHSH, CDR2 LQKENI. The CDR3 sequence is 14 residues long. CDR3 coding DNA: TGTGCCAGCTCACTCTCTGGGACAGCCAATGGCTACACCTTC. Encoded protein: CASSLSGTANGYTF. Filled out from reference TRBV18 and TRBJ1-2, the complete variable domain reads NAGVMQNPRHLVRRRGQEARLRCSPMKGHSHVYWYRQLPEEGLKFMVYLQKENIIDESGMPKERFSAEFPKEGPSILRIQQVVRGDSAAYFCASSLSGTANGYTFGSGTRLTVV.

This chain joins TRBV14 and TRBJ2-5; D possibly corresponds to TRBD2 (7 bases). The CDR3 is 15 residues long. Germline-derived CDR1 and CDR2 are SGHDN and FVKESK. Trimming removed 1 base from V and 1 base from J, with 10 bases in between. The DNA of the CDR3 is TGTGCCAGCAGCCAAGGGGGGGGCAGCCAAGAGACCCAGTACTTC. Amino acid sequence: CASSQGGGSQETQYF.

This clone was recorded a few times. The J gene is TRBJ2-2, the V gene TRBV6-5, with 10 positions matching TRBD1. Per the germline V gene, CDR1 is MNHEY and CDR2 is SVGAGI. The V and J ends lost 4 bases and 3 bases, in that order; junction bases with no gene match: 2. The CDR3 covers 15 residues. CDR3 in DNA: TGTGCCAGCAGTTTGACAGGGGGCTACACCGGGGAGCTGTTTTTT. It encodes CASSLTGGYTGELFF.

The chain has TRBV13 and TRBJ2-3; TRBD2 matches 7 bases. The CDR3 is made up of 15 amino acids. Germline loops: CDR1 PRHDT, CDR2 FYEKMQ (reference sequence). V lost 5 bases and J lost 2; bases outside the gene matches: 7. The CDR3 sequence is CASSIRDYLTDTQYF. The CDR3 nucleotides are TGTGCCAGCAGCATCCGGGACTATCTCACAGATACGCAGTATTTT.

The chain has TRBV29-1 and TRBJ1-4, with 10 bases that match TRBD1. This CDR3 comprises 16 residues. Looked up from germline, CDR1 is SQVTM and CDR2 is ANQGSEA. Trimming removed 4 bases from V and 3 bases from J; junction bases left unmatched: 8. The DNA of the CDR3 is TGCAGCGTTGGGGACGAAGGACAGGGGGCTAATGAAAAACTGTTTTTT. Amino acid sequence: CSVGDEGQGANEKLFF.

This rearrangement joins TRBV5-1 to TRBJ1-2; a weak D match, TRBD1 (5 bases). The CDR3 is 14 amino acids. The V and J ends lost 2 bases and 0 bases respectively, with 8 bases between them. Germline V gene data show CDR1 as SGHRS and CDR2 as YFSETQ. The DNA of the CDR3 is TGCGCCAGCAGCTTAGACAGAGCTAACTATGGCTACACCTTC. This sequence encodes CASSLDRANYGYTF.

The V call is TRBV28, the J call TRBJ2-5, with TRBD1 matching over 10 bases. V shed 2 bases and J 0 bases; nucleotides not matched to a gene: 3. Germline V gene sequence: CDR1 MDHEN, CDR2 SYDVKM. The CDR3 totals 16 residues. Here the CDR3 DNA reads TGTGCCAGCAGTTTACTAGGACAGGGGGACCAAGAGACCCAGTACTTC. It translates to CASSLLGQGDQETQYF.

Notes on this clone: Other DNA sequences within the sample encode an identical CDR3. This chain connects TRBV27 to TRBJ1-1; no definite D call. This CDR3 spans 15 amino acids. V shed 6 bases and J shed 1 base, with 15 bases lying between them. From germline, CDR1 is MNHEY and CDR2 SMNVEV (reference sequence). CDR3 loop: CASSSYQIRNTEAFF. CDR3 DNA sequence: TGTGCCAGCAGCTCCTACCAAATTCGGAACACTGAAGCTTTCTTT.

This rearrangement joins TRBV5-4 to TRBJ2-5; 8 bases align to TRBD2. The CDR3 consists of 18 residues. Per the germline V gene, CDR1 is SGHNT and CDR2 is YYREEE (reference sequence). The ends lost 0 bases at V and 3 bases at J; junction bases unmatched: 13. CDR3 coding DNA: TGTGCCAGCAGCTTGGCCTTTAGCGGGGCGAGAGGTAAAGAGACCCAGTACTTC. This translates into CASSLAFSGARGKETQYF.

J is TRBJ1-2 and V is TRBV7-9, with TRBD1 identical over 7 bases. Germline V gives CDR1 SEHNR, CDR2 FQNEAQ (reference sequence). V shed 5 bases and J 4 bases; nucleotides not matched to a gene: 10. The CDR3 sequence is 15 residues long. Written as DNA, the CDR3 is TGTGCCAGCAGCCCCCCGGGACAGCGGCTCTATGGCTACACCTTC. Its protein product is CASSPPGQRLYGYTF.

This rearrangement joins TRBV4-1 to TRBJ1-5, with D perhaps TRBD1 (5 bases). The germline gives CDR1 MGHRA, CDR2 YSYEKL. The CDR3 loop spans 19 amino acids. V lost 3 bases and J lost 4, with 25 bases in between. The CDR3 DNA reads as TGCGCCAGCAGCCAGGCATTATATGGAACTCAGGGTTATAATCAGCCCCAGCATTTT. It specifies CASSQALYGTQGYNQPQHF.

The rearrangement joins TRBV18 to TRBJ2-1, with 8 positions matching TRBD1. The germline V gene encodes CDR1 KGHSH and CDR2 LQKENI. CDR3 length equals 15 residues. Germline trimming cut 2 bases from V and 5 bases from J; bases unmatched to any gene: 5. The CDR3 sequence: CASSPSMDRDNEQFF. Here the CDR3 DNA reads TGTGCCAGCTCACCATCTATGGACAGGGACAATGAGCAGTTCTTC. The full variable domain, with the rest looked up from reference TRBV18 and TRBJ2-1, is NAGVMQNPRHLVRRRGQEARLRCSPMKGHSHVYWYRQLPEEGLKFMVYLQKENIIDESGMPKERFSAEFPKEGPSILRIQQVVRGDSAAYFCASSPSMDRDNEQFFGPGTRLTVL.

The V and J genes are TRBV7-3 and TRBJ2-3; the D is unclear. The V gene's germline CDR1 is SGHTA and CDR2 FQGTGA. The V and J ends lost 5 bases and 2 bases respectively, with 14 bases between them. There are 15 residues in the CDR3. The CDR3 region is CASSPAPGPTDTQYF. Written as DNA, the CDR3 is TGTGCCAGCAGCCCTGCTCCGGGTCCCACAGATACGCAGTATTTT.

The chain employs TRBV5-1 and TRBJ1-6, with 7 bases lining up with TRBD1. The CDR3 is made up of 15 amino acids. V lost 3 bases to trimming and J lost 8 bases; unmatched junction nucleotides: 8. The germline V gene encodes CDR1 SGHRS and CDR2 YFSETQ. The DNA of the CDR3 is TGCGCCAGCAGCTCCCGACAGGGAAGAGATTCACCCCTCCACTTT. This gives the protein CASSSRQGRDSPLHF.

This clone has only one observation. V and J are TRBV7-9 and TRBJ2-3, with a tentative D call TRBD2 (5 bases). V lost 5 bases, J lost 5 bases, and 11 bases lay in between. The CDR3 sequence is 13 residues long. Germline-derived CDR1 and CDR2 are SEHNR and FQNEAQ (reference sequence). In nucleotides, the CDR3 is TGTGCCAGCAGCGGAGGCCCAAAAGATACGCAGTATTTT. Protein sequence: CASSGGPKDTQYF.

The rearrangement uses TRBV7-8 and TRBJ1-2; 7 positions agree with TRBD1. CDR1 is SGHVS, CDR2 FQNEAQ, per germline. V was pared by 4 bases and J by 4 bases, with 9 bases of the junction left unmatched. The CDR3 length is 15 residues. Here the CDR3 reads CASSSRGRGAYGYTF. CDR3 bases: TGTGCCAGCAGCTCAAGGGGGCGGGGGGCCTATGGCTACACCTTC.

The V gene is TRBV6-5, the J gene TRBJ2-3; TRBD1 matches at 9 bases. Losses at the gene ends were 2 bases for V and 4 bases for J; bases not matched to a gene: 1. Germline CDR1 is MNHEY and CDR2 is SVGAGI. CDR3 length: 14 residues. The CDR3 DNA is TGTGCCAGCAGTTACGGGACAGGGCCAGATACGCAGTATTTT. This sequence encodes CASSYGTGPDTQYF.